The 24 T cell receptor beta chains presented below share a single source sample, sequenced in a study of cytotoxic CD8 clonotypes in ibrutinib-treated CLL. TCRdb's copy holds only in-frame clones and misses some; the assay was immunoSEQ multiplex PCR. The table has 150,000 to 200,000 clones, around 72% seen once. This specimen consisted of PBMCs, obtained after 24 months of ibrutinib treatment. The receptors shown here come from a human donor with chronic lymphocytic leukemia.

The chain joins TRBV19 to TRBJ2-1; D gene uncertain. V was cut by 7 bases and J by 0 bases, with 10 bases left in between. The CDR3 totals 14 residues. The germline CDR1 and CDR2 sequences are LNHDA and SQIVND (reference sequence). The CDR3 reads CASNDPSSYNEQFF. CDR3 sequence (DNA): TGTGCCAGTAATGATCCAAGCTCCTACAATGAGCAGTTCTTC.

This chain uses TRBV19 with TRBJ1-5; no clear D. The germline gives CDR1 LNHDA, CDR2 SQIVND (reference sequence). With 4 bases removed from V and 4 bases from J, the gap between germline ends came to 8 bases. The CDR3 totals 13 residues. Written as DNA, the CDR3 is TGTGCCAGTAGTACCGCTTGGAATCAGCCCCAGCATTTT. Its translation is CASSTAWNQPQHF.

The rearrangement uses TRBV19 and TRBJ2-7, with unresolved D. V shed 11 bases and J shed 0 bases, with 17 bases lying between them. The CDR3 spans 14 residues. CDR1 is LNHDA, CDR2 SQIVND, per germline (reference sequence). CDR3 sequence: CASRPYSSSYEQYF. The CDR3 DNA reads as TGTGCCTCCCGTCCCTACAGTAGCTCCTACGAGCAGTACTTC. Using reference TRBV19 and TRBJ2-7 for the parts outside the CDR3, the full variable domain is DGGITQSPKYLFRKEGQNVTLSCEQNLNHDAMYWYRQDPGQGLRLIYYSQIVNDFQKGDIAEGYSVSREKKESFPLTVTSAQKNPTAFYLCASRPYSSSYEQYFGPGTRLTVT.

The chain joins TRBV18 to TRBJ2-7, with TRBD1 identical over 11 bases. Trimming removed 8 bases from V and 6 bases from J; junction bases left unmatched: 9. The germline V gene encodes CDR1 KGHSH and CDR2 LQKENI. This CDR3 contains 14 residues. For the CDR3, the DNA is TGTGCCAGCCACACCGGGACAGGGGGTCGCGAGCAGTACTTC. Amino acids: CASHTGTGGREQYF.

Concerning this clone: A read error may account for a junction end that differs from germline. The rearrangement joins TRBV11-2 to TRBJ2-7; a possible D gene is TRBD1 (6 bases). Germline V gives CDR1 SGHAT, CDR2 FQNNGV. This CDR3 spans 14 amino acids. The CDR3 nucleotides read TGCGCCAGCAGCAGAACGCAACAGGGCCACGAGCAGTACTTC. Translating gives CASSRTQQGHEQYF. Complete variable domain (other parts from reference TRBV11-2 and TRBJ2-7): EAGVAQSPRYKIIEKRQSVAFWCNPISGHATLYWYQQILGQGPKLLIQFQNNGVVDDSQLPKDRFSAERLKGVDSTLKIQPAKLEDSAVYLCASSRTQQGHEQYFGPGTRLTVT.

This chain uses TRBV1 with TRBJ2-3; the listed D gene, TRBD2, was not tested against the DNA. TRBV1 is listed as a pseudogene. The CDR3 covers 12 residues. The CDR3 loop reads CTSSPPTDTQYF. DNA for the CDR3: TGCACCAGCAGCCCTCCCACAGATACGCAGTATTTT.

This clone was observed a single time. This sequence joins TRBV7-6 and TRBJ2-1; 12 nucleotides align to TRBD2. There are 18 residues in the CDR3. V shed 3 bases, J shed 7 bases, and the junction held 13 bases outside the gene matches. The germline V gene has CDR1 SGHVS and CDR2 FNYEAQ. CDR3 in amino acids: CASSFLPPTSGSRNEQFF. CDR3 DNA: TGTGCCAGCAGCTTCCTACCCCCGACTAGCGGGAGTAGGAATGAGCAGTTCTTC.

The chain has TRBV19 and TRBJ2-7; 11 bases are shared with TRBD2. The CDR3 totals 15 residues. Trimming removed 3 bases from V and 5 bases from J; junction bases left unmatched: 6. Per the germline V gene, CDR1 is LNHDA and CDR2 is SQIVND (reference sequence). CDR3 loop: CASSILAGGSNEQYF. As DNA, the CDR3 is TGTGCCAGTAGTATTTTAGCGGGAGGGAGCAACGAGCAGTACTTC.

In DNA form, the CDR3 reads TGTGCCAGCATGCGTCTAGCGGGTGCTGGTGAGCAGTTCTTC. As protein: CASMRLAGAGEQFF. The chain employs TRBV28 and TRBJ2-1; 8 bases match TRBD2. The J segment lost 9 bases and the V segment lost 7 bases, leaving 11 bases of the junction unmatched. CDR1 and CDR2 from the germline V gene are MDHEN and SYDVKM. The CDR3 runs 14 residues.

The chain carries TRBV18 and TRBJ2-1; 10 nucleotides line up with TRBD2. Germline trimming cut 1 base from V and 6 bases from J; bases unmatched to any gene: 9. The length of the CDR3 is 17 residues. Germline CDR1 KGHSH, CDR2 LQKENI. DNA for the CDR3: TGTGCCAGCTCACCACTGGGGCTAGCGGGAGTGGGCAATGAGCAGTTCTTC. Protein: CASSPLGLAGVGNEQFF.

This clone showed up just a few times. The rearrangement uses TRBV4-3 and TRBJ1-5; 9 positions agree with TRBD1. In germline, CDR1 is LGHNA, CDR2 YSLEER. J was trimmed by 5 bases and V by 3 bases; bases with no gene match: 5. The CDR3 has 15 residues. As DNA, the CDR3 is TGCGCCAGCAGCCATAATACAGGGGGCTATCAGCCCCAGCATTTT. Translation gives CASSHNTGGYQPQHF.

The J gene is TRBJ2-7, the V gene TRBV7-6, with TRBD1 identical over 8 bases. Germline CDR1 is SGHVS and CDR2 is FNYEAQ. V shed 5 bases and J 3 bases; nucleotides not matched to a gene: 9. The CDR3 is 15 residues long. The DNA of the CDR3 is TGTGCCAGCAGCCTCGGACAGGGTGTCCACTACGAGCAGTACTTC. It encodes CASSLGQGVHYEQYF.

The chain carries TRBV11-3 and TRBJ1-5; no clear D. Trimming pared 9 bases from V and 0 bases from J, leaving 18 bases between. The CDR3 has 16 amino acids. Germline CDR1 reads SGHNT; CDR2 reads YENEEA. For the CDR3, the DNA is TGTGCCAGTCACCTAGAGGGAGAAGATAGCAATCAGCCCCAGCATTTT. Translating it yields CASHLEGEDSNQPQHF.

The chain combines TRBV5-5 with TRBJ2-3; 8 nucleotides align to TRBD1. V gave up 0 bases and J gave up 5 bases; unmatched junction bases: 5. The CDR3 is made up of 15 amino acids. Germline CDR1 SGHKS, CDR2 YYEKEE (reference sequence). The CDR3 loop reads CASSLGQGAVDTQYF. Here the CDR3 DNA reads TGTGCCAGCAGCTTGGGGCAGGGGGCAGTAGATACGCAGTATTTT.

V gene TRBV28 combines with J gene TRBJ2-7; TRBD2 matches at 9 bases. The V segment lost 3 bases and the J segment 2 bases; nucleotides outside the gene matches: 11. The CDR3 length is 17 residues. Germline V lookup: CDR1 MDHEN, CDR2 SYDVKM. Written as DNA, the CDR3 is TGTGCCAGCAGTTTTCGGCGGGAGGGCCCGATTACCTACGAGCAGTACTTC. Translated: CASSFRREGPITYEQYF.

The J gene is TRBJ2-7, the V gene TRBV4-1, with D possibly being TRBD1 (5 bases). V was shortened by 3 bases and J by 3 bases, with 15 bases between the two germline ends. The CDR3 is 15 residues long. CDR1 and CDR2 (germline): MGHRA, YSYEKL. CDR3 protein: CASSHPGQGVYEQYF. Here the CDR3 DNA reads TGCGCCAGCAGCCACCCGGGCCAGGGTGTCTACGAGCAGTACTTC.

The genes are TRBV30 and TRBJ2-5; tentatively, D is TRBD1 or TRBD2 (6 bases each). V lost 2 bases, J lost 1 base, and 20 bases lay in between. CDR1 is GTSNPN, CDR2 SVGIG, per germline (reference sequence). CDR3 length: 17 amino acids. The CDR3 loop is CAWSRPYREEIQETQYF. The CDR3 DNA reads as TGTGCCTGGAGTAGACCTTACAGGGAGGAAATCCAAGAGACCCAGTACTTC.

The J gene is TRBJ1-1, the V gene TRBV7-9; TRBD1 matches at 7 bases. The CDR3 has 16 residues. CDR1 is SEHNR, CDR2 FQNEAQ, per germline (reference sequence). V dropped 5 bases and J dropped 0; count of bases not matched to a gene: 9. The CDR3 bases are TGTGCCAGCAGCCAGACCCCGGGACAGTTGAACACTGAAGCTTTCTTT. Translation: CASSQTPGQLNTEAFF.

The rearrangement links TRBV4-3 to TRBJ1-3, with D uncertain. V lost 1 base and J 0 bases, leaving 13 bases between the germline ends. This CDR3 has 17 amino acids. Per the germline V gene, CDR1 is LGHNA and CDR2 is YSLEER. As DNA, the CDR3 is TGCGCCAGCAGCCAAGTATTCATAGGGCTCTCTGGAAACACCATATATTTT. The encoded protein is CASSQVFIGLSGNTIYF.

The V call is TRBV6-6, the J call TRBJ2-7; 10 bases match TRBD1. The CDR3 length is 15 residues. The germline V gene encodes CDR1 MNHNY and CDR2 SVGAGI (reference sequence). J lost 2 bases, V lost 5 bases, and 6 bases had no gene match. CDR3 sequence: CASSHGQGEPYEQYF. DNA for the CDR3: TGTGCCAGCAGTCACGGACAGGGGGAACCCTACGAGCAGTACTTC.

This chain joins TRBV4-3 and TRBJ2-5, with a possible D match to TRBD2 (5 bases). The CDR3 runs to 13 residues. V lost 4 bases, J lost 6 bases, and 12 bases lay in between. Germline CDR1 and CDR2: LGHNA and YSLEER. The CDR3 DNA follows: TGCGCCAGCAGCCCCCGGGATAGGCAGACCCAGTACTTC. Its translation: CASSPRDRQTQYF.

The V gene is TRBV19, the J gene TRBJ2-1, with D possibly being TRBD1 (6 bases). Deletions cut 5 bases from V and 6 bases from J, with 14 bases between. The germline V gene has CDR1 LNHDA and CDR2 SQIVND (reference sequence). This CDR3 is 14 amino acids long. CDR3 loop: CASSLTGQPNEQFF. The CDR3 coding sequence is TGTGCCAGTAGTCTGACGGGACAACCCAATGAGCAGTTCTTC.

The chain combines TRBV4-1 with TRBJ2-3, with D unresolved. The germline V and J ends were trimmed by 4 bases and 3 bases, with 8 bases remaining between them. Germline loops: CDR1 MGHRA, CDR2 YSYEKL. The CDR3 has 13 residues. In nucleotides, the CDR3 is TGCGCCAGCAGCCTACAGCAAACAGATACGCAGTATTTT. Protein: CASSLQQTDTQYF.

Only a few counts were recorded for this clone. CDR3 sequence reads: CASAPGQGFGELFF. DNA of the CDR3: TGTGCTAGCGCGCCGGGACAGGGTTTCGGGGAGCTGTTTTTT. This chain connects TRBV7-7 to TRBJ2-2; 9 nucleotides align to TRBD1. CDR1 and CDR2 (germline): SSHAT, FNYEAQ (reference sequence). CDR3 length: 14 residues. Using reference TRBV7-7 and TRBJ2-2 for the parts outside the CDR3, the full variable domain is GAGVSQSPRYKVTKRGQDVTLRCDPISSHATLYWYQQALGQGPEFLTYFNYEAQPDKSGLPSDRFSAERPEGSISTLTIQRTEQRDSAMYRCASAPGQGFGELFFGEGSRLTVL.